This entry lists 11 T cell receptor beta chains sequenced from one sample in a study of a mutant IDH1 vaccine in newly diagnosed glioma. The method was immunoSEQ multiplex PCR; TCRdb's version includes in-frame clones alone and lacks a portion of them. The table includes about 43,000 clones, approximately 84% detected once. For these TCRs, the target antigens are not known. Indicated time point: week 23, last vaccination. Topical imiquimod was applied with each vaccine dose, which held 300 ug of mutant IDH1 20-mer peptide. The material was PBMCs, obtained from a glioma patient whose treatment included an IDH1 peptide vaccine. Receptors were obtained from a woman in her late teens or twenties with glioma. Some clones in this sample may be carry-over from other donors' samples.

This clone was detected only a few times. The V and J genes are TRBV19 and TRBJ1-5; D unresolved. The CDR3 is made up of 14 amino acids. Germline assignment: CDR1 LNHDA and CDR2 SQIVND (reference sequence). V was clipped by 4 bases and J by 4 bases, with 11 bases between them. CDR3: CASSTRRGNQPQHF. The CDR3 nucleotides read TGTGCCAGTAGTACCCGACGGGGAAATCAGCCCCAGCATTTT.

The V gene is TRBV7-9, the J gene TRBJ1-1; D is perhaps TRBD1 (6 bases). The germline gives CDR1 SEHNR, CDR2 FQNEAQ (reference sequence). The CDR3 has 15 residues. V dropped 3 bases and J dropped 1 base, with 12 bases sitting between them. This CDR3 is CASSFAGVGNTEAFF. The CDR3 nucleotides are TGTGCCAGCAGCTTCGCAGGGGTCGGGAACACTGAAGCTTTCTTT. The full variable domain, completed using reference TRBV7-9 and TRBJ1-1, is DTGVSQNPRHKITKRGQNVTFRCDPISEHNRLYWYRQTLGQGPEFLTYFQNEAQLEKSRLLSDRFSAERPKGSFSTLEIQRTEQGDSAMYLCASSFAGVGNTEAFFGQGTRLTVV.

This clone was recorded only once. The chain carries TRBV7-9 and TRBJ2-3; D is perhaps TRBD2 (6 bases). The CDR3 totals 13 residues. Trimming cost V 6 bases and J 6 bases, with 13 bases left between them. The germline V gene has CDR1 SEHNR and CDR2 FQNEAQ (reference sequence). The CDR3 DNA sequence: TGTGCCAGCAGACAGGCGGGGTCGGATACGCAGTATTTT. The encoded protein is CASRQAGSDTQYF.

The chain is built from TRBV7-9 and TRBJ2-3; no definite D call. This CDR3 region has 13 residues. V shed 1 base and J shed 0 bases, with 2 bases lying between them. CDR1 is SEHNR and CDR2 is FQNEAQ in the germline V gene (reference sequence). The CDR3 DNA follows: TGTGCCAGCAGCTTAGGGAGCACAGATACGCAGTATTTT. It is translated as CASSLGSTDTQYF. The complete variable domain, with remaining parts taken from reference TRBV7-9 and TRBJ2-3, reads DTGVSQNPRHKITKRGQNVTFRCDPISEHNRLYWYRQTLGQGPEFLTYFQNEAQLEKSRLLSDRFSAERPKGSFSTLEIQRTEQGDSAMYLCASSLGSTDTQYFGPGTRLTVL.

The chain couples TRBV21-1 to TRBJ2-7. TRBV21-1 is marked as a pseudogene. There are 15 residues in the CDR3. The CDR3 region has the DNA TGTGCCAGCAGCAAAGAGAACCATGATTTCCACGAGCAGTACTTC. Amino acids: CASSKENHDFHEQYF.

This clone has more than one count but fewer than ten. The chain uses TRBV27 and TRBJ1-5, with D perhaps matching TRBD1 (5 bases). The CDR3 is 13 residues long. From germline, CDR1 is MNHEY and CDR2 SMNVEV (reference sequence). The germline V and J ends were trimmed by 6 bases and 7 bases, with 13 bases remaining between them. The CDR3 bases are TGTGCCAGCAGCAGTTTTTGGGGGCAGCCCCAGCATTTT. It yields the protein CASSSFWGQPQHF.

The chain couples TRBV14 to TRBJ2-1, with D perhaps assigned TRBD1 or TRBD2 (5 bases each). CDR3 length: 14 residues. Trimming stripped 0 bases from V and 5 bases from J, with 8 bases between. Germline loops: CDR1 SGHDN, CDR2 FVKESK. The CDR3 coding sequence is TGTGCCAGCAGCCAAGATATGGGGGACAATGAGCAGTTCTTC. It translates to CASSQDMGDNEQFF.

Here the CDR3 DNA reads TGTGCCAGCAGTTTAAGGGCTTTTAGCGAGCAGTTCTTC. Translated: CASSLRAFSEQFF. J is TRBJ2-1 and V is TRBV27; no reliable D call. Trimming removed 2 bases at V and 10 bases at J, with 12 bases between. CDR1 and CDR2 from the germline V gene are MNHEY and SMNVEV (reference sequence). This CDR3 region has 13 residues.

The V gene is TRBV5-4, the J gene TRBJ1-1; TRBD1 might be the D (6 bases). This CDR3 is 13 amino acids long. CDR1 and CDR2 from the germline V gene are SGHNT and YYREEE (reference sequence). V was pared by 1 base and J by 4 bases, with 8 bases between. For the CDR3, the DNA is TGTGCCAGCAGCTTGCAGGGGCCCACTGAAGCTTTCTTT. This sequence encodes CASSLQGPTEAFF. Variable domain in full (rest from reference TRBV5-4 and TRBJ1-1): ETGVTQSPTHLIKTRGQQVTLRCSSQSGHNTVSWYQQALGQGPQFIFQYYREEENGRGNFPPRFSGLQFPNYSSELNVNALELDDSALYLCASSLQGPTEAFFGQGTRLTVV.

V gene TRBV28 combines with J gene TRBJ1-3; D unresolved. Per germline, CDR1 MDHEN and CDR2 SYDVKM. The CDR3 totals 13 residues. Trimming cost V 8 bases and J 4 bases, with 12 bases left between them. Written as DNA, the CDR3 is TGTGCCAGCCGCCCGGGTGGAGGAAACACCATATATTTT. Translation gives CASRPGGGNTIYF.

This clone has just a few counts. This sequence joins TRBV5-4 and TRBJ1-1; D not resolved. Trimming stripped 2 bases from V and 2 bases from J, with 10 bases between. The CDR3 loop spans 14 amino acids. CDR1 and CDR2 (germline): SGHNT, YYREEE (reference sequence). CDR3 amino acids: CASSFQSLNTEAFF. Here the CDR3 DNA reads TGTGCCAGCAGCTTCCAATCTTTAAACACTGAAGCTTTCTTT.